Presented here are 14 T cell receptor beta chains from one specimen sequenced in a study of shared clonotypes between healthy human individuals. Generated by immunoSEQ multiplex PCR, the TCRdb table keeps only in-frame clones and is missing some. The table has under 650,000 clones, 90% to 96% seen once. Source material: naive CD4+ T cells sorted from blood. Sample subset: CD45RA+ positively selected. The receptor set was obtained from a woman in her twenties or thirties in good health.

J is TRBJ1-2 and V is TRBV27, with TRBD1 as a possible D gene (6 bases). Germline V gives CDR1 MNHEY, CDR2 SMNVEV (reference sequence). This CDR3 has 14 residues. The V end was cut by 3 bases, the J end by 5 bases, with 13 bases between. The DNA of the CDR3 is TGTGCCAGCAGTTTCCAGGGGACTACTTATGGCTACACCTTC. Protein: CASSFQGTTYGYTF.

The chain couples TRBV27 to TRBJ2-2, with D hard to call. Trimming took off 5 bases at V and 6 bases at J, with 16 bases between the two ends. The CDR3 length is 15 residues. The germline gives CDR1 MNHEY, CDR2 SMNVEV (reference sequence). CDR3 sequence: CASSRSTRQPGELFF. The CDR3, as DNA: TGTGCCAGCAGTCGCTCAACAAGGCAGCCCGGGGAGCTGTTTTTT.

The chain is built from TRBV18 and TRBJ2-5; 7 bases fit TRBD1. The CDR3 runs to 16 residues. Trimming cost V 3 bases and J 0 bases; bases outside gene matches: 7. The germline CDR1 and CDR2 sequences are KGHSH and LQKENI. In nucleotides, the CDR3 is TGTGCCAGCTCACCCTTGGACAGGAGGTACCAAGAGACCCAGTACTTC. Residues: CASSPLDRRYQETQYF.

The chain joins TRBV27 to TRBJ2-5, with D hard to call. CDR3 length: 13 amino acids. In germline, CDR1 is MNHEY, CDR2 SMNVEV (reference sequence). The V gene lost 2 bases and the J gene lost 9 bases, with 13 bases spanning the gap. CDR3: CASSLGPQGSQYF. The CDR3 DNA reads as TGTGCCAGCAGTTTAGGGCCCCAAGGCTCCCAGTACTTC.

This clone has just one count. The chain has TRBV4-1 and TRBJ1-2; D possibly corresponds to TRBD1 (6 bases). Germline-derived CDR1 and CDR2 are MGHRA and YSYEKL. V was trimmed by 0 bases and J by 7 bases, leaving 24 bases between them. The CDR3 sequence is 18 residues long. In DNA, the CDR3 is TGCGCCAGCAGCCAAGAGGTTACAGGGCGTTTTGGCTTGGGTGGCTACACCTTC. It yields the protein CASSQEVTGRFGLGGYTF.

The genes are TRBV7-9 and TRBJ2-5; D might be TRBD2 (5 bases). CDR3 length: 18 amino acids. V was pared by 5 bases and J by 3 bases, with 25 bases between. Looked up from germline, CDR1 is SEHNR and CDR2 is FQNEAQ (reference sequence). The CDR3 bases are TGTGCCAGCAGCCCAACGTATTCCGGAGGACCAAGTAAAGAGACCCAGTACTTC. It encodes CASSPTYSGGPSKETQYF. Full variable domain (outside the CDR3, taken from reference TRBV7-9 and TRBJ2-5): DTGVSQNPRHKITKRGQNVTFRCDPISEHNRLYWYRQTLGQGPEFLTYFQNEAQLEKSRLLSDRFSAERPKGSFSTLEIQRTEQGDSAMYLCASSPTYSGGPSKETQYFGPGTRLLVL.

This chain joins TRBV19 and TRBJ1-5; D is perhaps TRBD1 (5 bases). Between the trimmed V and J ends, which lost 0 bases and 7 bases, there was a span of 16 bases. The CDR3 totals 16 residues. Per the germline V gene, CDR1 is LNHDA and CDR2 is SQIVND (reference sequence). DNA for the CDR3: TGTGCCAGTAGTATAGAACGGACACCACTGGTGCAGCCCCAGCATTTT. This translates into CASSIERTPLVQPQHF.

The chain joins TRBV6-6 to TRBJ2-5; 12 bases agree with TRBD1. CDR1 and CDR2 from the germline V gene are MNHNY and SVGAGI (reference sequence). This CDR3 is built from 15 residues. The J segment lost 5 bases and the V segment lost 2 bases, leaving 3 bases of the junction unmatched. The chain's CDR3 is CASSYGTGGWETQYF. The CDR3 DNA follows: TGTGCCAGCAGTTACGGGACAGGGGGCTGGGAGACCCAGTACTTC.

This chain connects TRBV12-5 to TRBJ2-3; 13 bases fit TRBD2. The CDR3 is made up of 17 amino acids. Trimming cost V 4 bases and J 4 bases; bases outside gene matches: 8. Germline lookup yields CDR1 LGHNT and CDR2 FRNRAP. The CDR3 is CASGSTRTSGSADTQYF. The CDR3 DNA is TGTGCTAGTGGTTCGACCAGGACTAGCGGGAGCGCAGATACGCAGTATTTT.

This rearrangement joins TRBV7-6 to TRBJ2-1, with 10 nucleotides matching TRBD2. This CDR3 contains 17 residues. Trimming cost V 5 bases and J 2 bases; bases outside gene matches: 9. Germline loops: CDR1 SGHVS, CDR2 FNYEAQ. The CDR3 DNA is TGTGCCAGCAGCCCCAGACTAAGCGGGAGGGCCTACAATGAGCAGTTCTTC. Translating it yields CASSPRLSGRAYNEQFF.

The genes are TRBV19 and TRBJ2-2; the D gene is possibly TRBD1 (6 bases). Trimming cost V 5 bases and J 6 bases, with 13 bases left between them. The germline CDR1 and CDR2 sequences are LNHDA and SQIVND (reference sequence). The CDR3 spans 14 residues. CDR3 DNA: TGTGCCAGTAGTTTTGCAGGGGACCCCGGGGAGCTGTTTTTT. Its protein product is CASSFAGDPGELFF. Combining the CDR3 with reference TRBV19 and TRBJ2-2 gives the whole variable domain DGGITQSPKYLFRKEGQNVTLSCEQNLNHDAMYWYRQDPGQGLRLIYYSQIVNDFQKGDIAEGYSVSREKKESFPLTVTSAQKNPTAFYLCASSFAGDPGELFFGEGSRLTVL.

CDR3 sequence: CASSTQSSADTQYF. CDR3 sequence (DNA): TGTGCCAGTAGTACCCAATCTAGCGCAGATACGCAGTATTTT. V is TRBV19 and J is TRBJ2-3; tentative D call: TRBD2 (6 bases). V was clipped by 4 bases and J by 4 bases, with 12 bases between them. The CDR3 covers 14 residues. CDR1 and CDR2 from the germline V gene are LNHDA and SQIVND (reference sequence).

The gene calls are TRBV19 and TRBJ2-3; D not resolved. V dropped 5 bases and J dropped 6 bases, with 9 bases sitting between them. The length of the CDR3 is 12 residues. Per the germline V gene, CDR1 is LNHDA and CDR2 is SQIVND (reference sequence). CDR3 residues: CASSGLGDTQYF. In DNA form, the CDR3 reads TGTGCCAGTAGTGGCCTGGGGGATACGCAGTATTTT. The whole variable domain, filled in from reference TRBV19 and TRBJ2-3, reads DGGITQSPKYLFRKEGQNVTLSCEQNLNHDAMYWYRQDPGQGLRLIYYSQIVNDFQKGDIAEGYSVSREKKESFPLTVTSAQKNPTAFYLCASSGLGDTQYFGPGTRLTVL.

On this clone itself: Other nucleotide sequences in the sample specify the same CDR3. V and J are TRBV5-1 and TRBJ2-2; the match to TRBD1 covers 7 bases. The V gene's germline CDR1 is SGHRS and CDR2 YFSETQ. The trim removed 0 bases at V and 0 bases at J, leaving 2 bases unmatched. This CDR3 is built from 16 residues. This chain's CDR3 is CASSLAGTANTGELFF. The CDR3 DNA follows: TGCGCCAGCAGCTTGGCCGGGACAGCGAACACCGGGGAGCTGTTTTTT.